The 24 T cell receptor beta chains below all came from one sample that was sequenced in a study of T-cell reconstitution after alpha-beta-depleted transplantation in children (dated by TCRdb to the mid-2010s). The treatment or condition label of this sample denotes: allogeneic hematopoietic cell transplantation with graft depleted of TCRalphabeta T cells and CD19 B cells. The method was PCR. TCRdb lists the instrument as Illumina HiSeq 2500. TCR library preparation used molecular barcoding, with unique molecular identifiers applied to normalize quantification of the TCRbeta repertoire. TCRdb trimmed public reads at Q25 via fastp, called clones via MiXCR and kept in-frame beta chains. Rows matching on CDR3 protein sequence are summarized as one entry with the most common DNA and genes. Counted in this sample were around 580,000 distinct CDR3 sequences; approximately 22% of them appeared once. Jointly, the top ten make up around 14% of the sample.

The starting material was PBMCs, mostly from graft donor cells, obtained 360 days after TCRalphabeta/CD19-depleted stem cell transplant. The receptors stem from a boy in the first two years of life who had a stem cell transplant for acute myeloid leukemia, so the T cells may come from the graft donor.

This clonotype has just one count. The rearrangement joins TRBV27 to TRBJ2-2; the match to TRBD1 covers 8 bases. CDR1 is MNHEY and CDR2 is SMNVEV in the germline V gene (reference sequence). Trimming took 5 bases from V and 5 from J; bases not matched to a gene: 13. The CDR3 length is 17 residues. CDR3 amino acids: CASSSFINRGITGELFF. The CDR3 bases are TGTGCCAGCAGTAGCTTTATTAACAGGGGGATTACCGGGGAGCTGTTTTTT.

This clonotype came up many times. This rearrangement joins TRBV28 to TRBJ1-1; tentatively, D is TRBD1 (5 bases). CDR3 length: 16 amino acids. V was trimmed by 2 bases and J by 5 bases, leaving 18 bases between them. CDR1 MDHEN and CDR2 SYDVKM come from the germline V gene. CDR3 nucleotides: TGTGCCAGCAGTTTACCCCCTCGAGGGGTAGGAACTGAAGCTTTCTTT. Amino acids: CASSLPPRGVGTEAFF.

This clonotype has at least ten counts. The V and J genes are TRBV4-1 and TRBJ2-3; D may be TRBD2 (6 bases). Germline loops: CDR1 MGHRA, CDR2 YSYEKL. Deletions cut 0 bases from V and 2 bases from J, with 12 bases between. CDR3 size: 16 residues. As DNA, the CDR3 is TGCGCCAGCAGCCAAGAAAGGCGGGGCCCCACAGATACGCAGTATTTT. It translates to CASSQERRGPTDTQYF.

The chain has TRBV14 and TRBJ2-3; D is perhaps TRBD2 (6 bases). The CDR3 runs 16 residues. Germline V lookup: CDR1 SGHDN, CDR2 FVKESK. V gave up 4 bases and J gave up 2 bases, with 16 bases separating them. The DNA of the CDR3 is TGTGCCAGCAGCCCTTTGGGACTCCACCCCACAGATACGCAGTATTTT. The encoded protein is CASSPLGLHPTDTQYF.

The chain links TRBV25-1 to TRBJ2-1; D unclear. The length of the CDR3 is 12 residues. Germline V gene data show CDR1 as MGHDK and CDR2 as SYGVNS. With 1 base removed from V and 10 bases from J, the gap between germline ends came to 8 bases. The CDR3: CASSEWPKEQFF. In DNA form, the CDR3 reads TGTGCCAGCAGTGAATGGCCGAAAGAGCAGTTCTTC.

CDR3 loop: CSARVSGLNQPQHF. CDR3 DNA: TGCAGTGCTAGAGTCAGCGGACTAAATCAGCCCCAGCATTTT. V is TRBV20-1 and J is TRBJ1-5, with unresolved D. Germline CDR1 DFQATT, CDR2 SNEGSKA (reference sequence). This CDR3 contains 14 residues. Trimming left V 1 base short and J 4 bases short, with 11 bases between.

This clonotype has a handful of counts. This chain links TRBV6-5 with TRBJ2-7, with a weak D call TRBD1 (6 bases). Germline V gene data show CDR1 as MNHEY and CDR2 as SVGAGI. This CDR3 has 12 residues. The V and J ends lost 6 bases and 2 bases respectively, with 8 bases between them. CDR3 bases: TGTGCCAGCAGGCAGGGGACCTACGAGCAGTACTTC. This gives the protein CASRQGTYEQYF.

V and J are TRBV5-5 and TRBJ1-4; D perhaps matches TRBD1 (5 bases). The CDR3 extends over 16 amino acids. Deletions cut 2 bases from V and 8 bases from J, with 19 bases between. The germline V gene has CDR1 SGHKS and CDR2 YYEKEE (reference sequence). The CDR3 sequence: CASSFASGGYREKLFF. The CDR3 coding sequence is TGTGCCAGCAGCTTCGCCAGTGGGGGGTATCGAGAAAAACTGTTTTTT.

This clonotype was seen only a few times. CDR3 DNA sequence: TGCAGCGTGGGGACACTGGGGTACGAGCAGTACTTC. Protein: CSVGTLGYEQYF. The V gene is TRBV29-1, the J gene TRBJ2-7; maybe TRBD1 (6 bases). With 6 bases removed from V and 4 bases from J, the gap between germline ends came to 13 bases. Germline assignment: CDR1 SQVTM and CDR2 ANQGSEA. This CDR3 spans 12 amino acids.

This clonotype has a count of ten or more. V is TRBV28 and J is TRBJ1-5; TRBD1 agrees at 11 bases. Looked up from germline, CDR1 is MDHEN and CDR2 is SYDVKM. This CDR3 is 15 amino acids long. V lost 6 bases to trimming and J lost 7 bases; unmatched junction nucleotides: 8. CDR3 region: CASSRSGQGVQPQHF. CDR3 in DNA: TGTGCCAGCAGCCGCTCGGGACAGGGGGTACAGCCCCAGCATTTT.

This clonotype turned up a few times. CDR3 residues: CATTATGGSGELFF. The CDR3 DNA is TGTGCCACCACCGCTACAGGAGGCTCCGGGGAGCTGTTTTTT. The V call is TRBV15, the J call TRBJ2-2; D tentatively fits TRBD1 or TRBD2 (5 bases each). The CDR3 is 14 amino acids. V was shortened by 7 bases and J by 6 bases, with 15 bases between the two germline ends. Germline V gene data show CDR1 as LNHNV and CDR2 as YYDKDF (reference sequence).

The chain combines TRBV7-2 with TRBJ2-7; TRBD2 agrees at 8 bases. Germline-derived CDR1 and CDR2 are SGHTA and FQGNSA. After removal of 1 base from V and 5 bases from J, the junction contained 7 bases not matched to a gene. The CDR3 is 15 residues long. The CDR3 is CASSLESGGPHEQYF. CDR3 in DNA: TGTGCCAGCAGCTTAGAAAGCGGGGGTCCCCACGAGCAGTACTTC.

V is TRBV15 and J is TRBJ1-1; 7 bases line up with TRBD1. The V gene's germline CDR1 is LNHNV and CDR2 YYDKDF (reference sequence). Trimming removed 5 bases from V and 5 bases from J; junction bases left unmatched: 11. The CDR3 totals 15 residues. The CDR3 reads CATSPTDQGVTEAFF. CDR3 bases: TGTGCCACCAGCCCTACTGATCAGGGGGTGACTGAAGCTTTCTTT. Variable domain in full (rest from reference TRBV15 and TRBJ1-1): DAMVIQNPRYQVTQFGKPVTLSCSQTLNHNVMYWYQQKSSQAPKLLFHYYDKDFNNEADTPDNFQSRRPNTSFCFLDIRSPGLGDTAMYLCATSPTDQGVTEAFFGQGTRLTVV.

To note about this clonotype: Germline and junction disagree at one end, which may indicate a read error. The chain joins TRBV7-9 to TRBJ2-1; the D call may be TRBD1 or TRBD2 (5 bases each). Germline assignment: CDR1 SEHNR and CDR2 FQNEAQ (reference sequence). This CDR3 contains 16 residues. The chain's CDR3 is CSSSSKYGTSYNEQFF. Written as DNA, the CDR3 is TGTTCCAGCAGTTCCAAGTACGGGACCTCCTACAATGAGCAGTTCTTC.

This clonotype was counted only a few times. V usage is TRBV11-2 and J usage is TRBJ1-6; weak D call: TRBD1 (6 bases). Germline V lookup: CDR1 SGHAT, CDR2 FQNNGV. Trimming pared 7 bases from V and 7 bases from J, leaving 26 bases between. CDR3 length equals 18 residues. CDR3 coding DNA: TGTGCCAGCATCGCCAACCCCCGGGACAATTTAGGGAATTCACCCCTCCACTTT. This translates into CASIANPRDNLGNSPLHF.

This rearrangement joins TRBV12-3 or TRBV12-4 to TRBJ2-7; D possibly matches TRBD1 or TRBD2 (5 bases each). The CDR3 spans 15 residues. V was trimmed by 6 bases and J by 6 bases, leaving 21 bases between them. The DNA of the CDR3 is TGTGCCAGCAGCCGACCCGGGGCAGCCTGGGGCGAGCAGTACTTC. Protein product: CASSRPGAAWGEQYF.

The sample holds a few counts of this clonotype. V usage is TRBV29-1 and J usage is TRBJ2-1, with 9 bases lining up with TRBD2. The CDR3 has 16 residues. V lost 6 bases and J lost 1; bases outside the gene matches: 10. CDR1 and CDR2 (germline): SQVTM, ANQGSEA. The CDR3 sequence: CSVPDTLAGSYNEQFF. CDR3 coding DNA: TGCAGCGTCCCGGACACTCTAGCGGGATCCTACAATGAGCAGTTCTTC.

V gene TRBV20-1 combines with J gene TRBJ2-5; D uncertain. CDR3 length: 11 residues. V lost 2 bases to trimming and J lost 4 bases, with 5 bases between them. Germline V gene sequence: CDR1 DFQATT, CDR2 SNEGSKA (reference sequence). CDR3 residues: CSARRSETQYF. The CDR3 DNA reads as TGCAGTGCTAGAAGGTCAGAGACCCAGTACTTC.

This chain uses TRBV20-1 with TRBJ1-5; tentatively, D is TRBD1 (5 bases). This CDR3 is 13 amino acids long. The V end was cut by 1 base, the J end by 6 bases, with 10 bases between. The V gene's germline CDR1 is DFQATT and CDR2 SNEGSKA (reference sequence). CDR3 in amino acids: CSARGSGGQPQHF. CDR3 bases: TGCAGTGCTAGAGGGTCCGGGGGTCAGCCCCAGCATTTT.

The V gene is TRBV12-5, the J gene TRBJ2-4; tentative D call: TRBD1 (6 bases). Germline CDR1 reads LGHNT; CDR2 reads FRNRAP. The CDR3 is 21 amino acids. V was trimmed by 3 bases and J by 0 bases, leaving 27 bases between them. The CDR3 DNA reads TGTGCTAGTGGTTTTGCTACCTCTCTGGCAGGGGAGATTCTAGCCAAAAACATTCAGTACTTC. It translates to CASGFATSLAGEILAKNIQYF.

This clonotype was seen just once. The chain's CDR3 is CASTNSKTGSWSRYTF. The CDR3 bases are TGTGCCAGCACTAATAGTAAGACAGGCTCGTGGAGTCGCTACACCTTC. The chain employs TRBV28 and TRBJ1-2, with TRBD1 as a possible D gene (6 bases). The CDR3 is 16 residues long. CDR1 MDHEN and CDR2 SYDVKM come from the germline V gene. V was cut by 7 bases and J by 9 bases, with 27 bases left in between.

This clonotype was seen at least ten times. The chain has TRBV20-1 and TRBJ1-6, with TRBD1 matching over 10 bases. CDR3 length: 16 residues. Trimming took 3 bases from V and 8 from J; bases not matched to a gene: 10. Germline CDR1 DFQATT, CDR2 SNEGSKA (reference sequence). The CDR3 DNA reads TGCAGTGCTAGGAGGGGACAGGGGTTTTCCGATTCACCCCTCCACTTT. Translated, it gives CSARRGQGFSDSPLHF.

This clonotype showed up just a few times. The rearrangement links TRBV12-3 or TRBV12-4 to TRBJ2-1; TRBD2 aligns across 11 bases. The CDR3 consists of 16 residues. After removal of 5 bases from V and 9 bases from J, the junction contained 12 bases not matched to a gene. The CDR3 DNA reads as TGTGCCAGCAGTCAGACCCCTCTAGCGGGGGGCCCTGAGCAGTTCTTC. Encoded protein: CASSQTPLAGGPEQFF.

V usage is TRBV6-5 and J usage is TRBJ2-7, with 10 bases aligning to TRBD2. The V gene end was trimmed by 0 bases and the J gene end by 6 bases; junction bases not matched to a gene: 17. CDR3 length equals 19 residues. The V gene's germline CDR1 is MNHEY and CDR2 SVGAGI. This chain's CDR3 is CASSYSMGYLSGLASEQYF. The CDR3 DNA sequence: TGTGCCAGCAGTTACTCGATGGGATATTTGTCGGGACTAGCGAGCGAGCAGTACTTC.